Shown below are 27 T cell receptor beta chains from a single sample sequenced in a study of blood T cell repertoires in COVID-19. The table came from immunoSEQ multiplex PCR; TCRdb's copy has only in-frame clones and leaves some out. This table has under 35,000 clones, 70% to 80% appearing once. Sequencing was done on a sample of peripheral blood. These receptors all stem from an elderly man with acute or convalescent COVID-19.

This chain links TRBV27 with TRBJ2-5; 8 bases align to TRBD2. Germline values: CDR1 MNHEY, CDR2 SMNVEV (reference sequence). The CDR3 extends over 16 amino acids. The trim removed 0 bases at V and 0 bases at J, leaving 3 bases unmatched. The CDR3 here is CASSLSLAGHQETQYF. The DNA for the CDR3 is TGTGCCAGCAGTTTATCCCTAGCGGGCCACCAAGAGACCCAGTACTTC.

The chain employs TRBV5-8 and TRBJ1-5; D might be TRBD1 (6 bases). V lost 4 bases and J 3 bases, leaving 17 bases between the germline ends. This CDR3 region has 16 residues. Germline lookup yields CDR1 SGHTS and CDR2 YDEGEE. The CDR3: CASSNTGISYNQPQHF. In nucleotides, the CDR3 is TGTGCCAGCAGCAATACAGGGATCTCTTACAATCAGCCCCAGCATTTT.

This clone was counted many times. The chain employs TRBV10-3 and TRBJ1-1; possibly TRBD1 for D (5 bases). CDR3 length equals 14 residues. Trimming took 4 bases from V and 1 from J, leaving 10 bases between them. Per germline, CDR1 ENHRY and CDR2 SYGVKD. CDR3 protein: CAISAGGENTEAFF. CDR3 DNA: TGTGCCATCAGTGCTGGAGGGGAGAACACTGAAGCTTTCTTT.

The chain combines TRBV5-1 with TRBJ2-6; 8 nucleotides match TRBD1. The CDR3 is 15 residues long. The germline gives CDR1 SGHRS, CDR2 YFSETQ. J was trimmed by 3 bases and V by 4 bases; bases with no gene match: 3. CDR3: CASSPGGGGANVLTF. The DNA of the CDR3 is TGCGCCAGCAGCCCAGGGGGCGGTGGGGCCAACGTCCTGACTTTC. Combining the CDR3 with reference TRBV5-1 and TRBJ2-6 gives the whole variable domain KAGVTQTPRYLIKTRGQQVTLSCSPISGHRSVSWYQQTPGQGLQFLFEYFSETQRNKGNFPGRFSGRQFSNSRSEMNVSTLELGDSALYLCASSPGGGGANVLTFGAGSRLTVL.

The rearrangement links TRBV5-1 to TRBJ2-5; TRBD2 matches at 12 bases. The V and J ends lost 4 bases and 1 base, in that order; junction bases with no gene match: 5. The CDR3 length is 16 residues. Germline CDR1 reads SGHRS; CDR2 reads YFSETQ. For the CDR3, the DNA is TGCGCCAGCAGCCCATGGACTAGCGGGATCCAAGAGACCCAGTACTTC. It specifies CASSPWTSGIQETQYF.

This sequence joins TRBV5-5 and TRBJ2-5, with 11 bases fitting TRBD2. This CDR3 has 17 residues. Germline V gene data show CDR1 as SGHKS and CDR2 as YYEKEE (reference sequence). V lost 3 bases, J lost 4 bases, and 11 bases stayed unmatched. The CDR3, as DNA: TGTGCCAGCAGCTATGAATTTAGCGGGAGGGCCGGAGAGACCCAGTACTTC. Protein sequence: CASSYEFSGRAGETQYF.

The chain has TRBV5-6 and TRBJ2-3; D is uncertain. The CDR3 contains 13 residues. CDR1 is SGHDT and CDR2 is YYEEEE in the germline V gene. V lost 2 bases, J lost 7 bases, and 11 bases lay in between. The CDR3 loop reads CASSFTGIYTQYF. For the CDR3, the DNA is TGTGCCAGCAGCTTTACGGGTATATATACGCAGTATTTT.

The gene calls are TRBV14 and TRBJ2-3; maybe TRBD2 (6 bases). Germline CDR1 reads SGHDN; CDR2 reads FVKESK. Trimming took 0 bases from V and 4 from J, leaving 26 bases between them. There are 20 residues in the CDR3. CDR3 DNA sequence: TGTGCCAGCAGCCAAGATCAGATGATCGGGAGCCTCGCTGTGGCAGATACGCAGTATTTT. Protein product: CASSQDQMIGSLAVADTQYF.

The rearrangement links TRBV3-1 (or the pseudogene TRBV3-2) to TRBJ2-2, with unresolved D. Germline CDR1 and CDR2: LGHDT and YNNKEL (reference sequence). V was cut by 6 bases and J by 5 bases, with 10 bases left in between. CDR3 size: 13 residues. CDR3 nucleotide sequence: TGTGCCAGCAGTGTCCGGTGGACCGGGGAGCTGTTTTTT. Protein product: CASSVRWTGELFF.

The chain carries TRBV5-1 and TRBJ2-2; TRBD1 is a possible D gene (5 bases). With 4 bases removed from V and 6 bases from J, the gap between germline ends came to 13 bases. This CDR3 region has 14 residues. Germline CDR1 reads SGHRS; CDR2 reads YFSETQ. Here the CDR3 reads CASSGTQGSGELFF. DNA of the CDR3: TGCGCCAGCAGCGGAACCCAGGGATCCGGGGAGCTGTTTTTT.

This clone has just one count. The chain employs TRBV7-6 and TRBJ2-7, with D tentatively TRBD1 (6 bases). Germline loops: CDR1 SGHVS, CDR2 FNYEAQ. V was pared by 1 base and J by 3 bases, with 13 bases between. The CDR3 length is 15 residues. The CDR3 DNA follows: TGTGCCAGCAGCTTAGGGGCAGGGGCTAACTACGAGCAGTACTTC. The encoded protein is CASSLGAGANYEQYF.

The chain joins TRBV23-1 to TRBJ2-1, with a possible D match to TRBD2 (5 bases). TRBV23-1 is flagged as an ORF with uncertain function. The CDR3 has 17 amino acids. V lost 4 bases and J 4 bases, leaving 20 bases between the germline ends. CDR3 region: CASSRWLAPYFYNEQFF. CDR3 nucleotide sequence: TGCGCCAGCAGTCGGTGGCTAGCTCCCTACTTTTACAATGAGCAGTTCTTC.

The genes are TRBV6-5 and TRBJ2-1, with 8 bases aligning to TRBD1. The V segment lost 6 bases and the J segment 8 bases; nucleotides outside the gene matches: 3. The germline gives CDR1 MNHEY, CDR2 SVGAGI. The CDR3 spans 12 residues. CDR3: CASRNRGDEQFF. In DNA, the CDR3 is TGTGCCAGCAGAAACAGGGGGGATGAGCAGTTCTTC.

The chain joins TRBV18 to TRBJ2-2, with D possibly matching TRBD2 (6 bases). This CDR3 is built from 16 residues. In germline, CDR1 is KGHSH, CDR2 LQKENI. V was cut by 1 base and J by 3 bases, with 12 bases left in between. The CDR3 here is CASSPQGGPYTGELFF. CDR3 DNA sequence: TGTGCCAGCTCACCACAGGGAGGTCCATACACCGGGGAGCTGTTTTTT.

V is TRBV6-5 and J is TRBJ2-1, with 14 bases fitting TRBD2. CDR3 length: 13 amino acids. V shed 9 bases and J 12 bases; nucleotides not matched to a gene: 7. The germline gives CDR1 MNHEY, CDR2 SVGAGI. The CDR3, as DNA: TGTGCCAGTCGGGAGACTAGCGGGGGGGGGCAGTTCTTC. It specifies CASRETSGGGQFF.

The chain has TRBV9 and TRBJ1-1; D is unclear. Deletions cut 0 bases from V and 6 bases from J, with 6 bases between. The CDR3 covers 12 residues. Per the germline V gene, CDR1 is SGDLS and CDR2 is YYNGEE. The CDR3, as DNA: TGTGCCAGCAGCGTAGGCGGGGCTGAAGCTTTCTTT. It specifies CASSVGGAEAFF.

There are a few counts of this clone. The chain uses TRBV10-3 and TRBJ2-5; weak D call: TRBD2 (6 bases). Trimming pared 8 bases from V and 1 base from J, leaving 8 bases between. This CDR3 is built from 12 residues. The germline V gene has CDR1 ENHRY and CDR2 SYGVKD. The CDR3 bases are TGTGCCATCGGGGGGTCCCAAGAGACCCAGTACTTC. As protein: CAIGGSQETQYF.

The rearrangement joins TRBV5-6 to TRBJ2-7; 7 bases align to TRBD2. The CDR3 loop spans 14 amino acids. After removal of 4 bases from V and 7 bases from J, the junction contained 11 bases not matched to a gene. The germline CDR1 and CDR2 sequences are SGHDT and YYEEEE. This CDR3 is CASSADAGAGEQYF. CDR3 in DNA: TGTGCCAGCAGCGCGGATGCGGGAGCCGGGGAGCAGTACTTC.

This clone was counted a single time. The V call is TRBV19, the J call TRBJ1-4, with unresolved D. V dropped 7 bases and J dropped 10 bases, with 16 bases sitting between them. The CDR3 sequence is 13 residues long. In germline, CDR1 is LNHDA, CDR2 SQIVND (reference sequence). The CDR3 DNA sequence: TGTGCCAGTACCCACTCTTCTTCGGGAAAACTGTTTTTT. Residues: CASTHSSSGKLFF.

This chain uses TRBV4-3 with TRBJ1-2, with D possibly matching TRBD1 (6 bases). Germline lookup yields CDR1 LGHNA and CDR2 YSLEER. With 0 bases removed from V and 7 bases from J, the gap between germline ends came to 21 bases. This CDR3 contains 17 residues. CDR3 in amino acids: CASSQEVGKRGGSGYTF. The CDR3 DNA follows: TGCGCCAGCAGCCAAGAGGTCGGGAAGAGGGGGGGGAGTGGCTACACCTTC.

The rearrangement links TRBV5-4 to TRBJ2-2; 8 bases agree with TRBD2. Germline values: CDR1 SGHNT, CDR2 YYREEE (reference sequence). With V trimmed by 3 bases and J by 6 bases, 4 bases remained unmatched. The CDR3 is made up of 14 amino acids. CDR3 DNA: TGTGCCAGCAGCTCAGCGGGGGTGGCCGGGGAGCTGTTTTTT. Translated, it gives CASSSAGVAGELFF.

In DNA, the CDR3 is TGTGCCAGCAGCCAAGTGGCGGGCTCCTACAATGAGCAGTTCTTC. This sequence encodes CASSQVAGSYNEQFF. The chain recombines TRBV14 with TRBJ2-1; maybe TRBD2 (5 bases). The V gene's germline CDR1 is SGHDN and CDR2 FVKESK. The CDR3 has 15 amino acids. The germline V and J ends were trimmed by 1 base and 0 bases, with 7 bases remaining between them.

The rearrangement uses TRBV25-1 and TRBJ1-1, with 11 bases fitting TRBD1. CDR1 and CDR2 (germline): MGHDK, SYGVNS. The length of the CDR3 is 17 residues. J lost 5 bases, V lost 6 bases, and 14 bases had no gene match. CDR3 coding DNA: TGTGCCAGCAGGCCGCCTGAGGACAGGGGGCGGTGGACTGAAGCTTTCTTT. Protein product: CASRPPEDRGRWTEAFF.

This clone was seen only once. The chain recombines TRBV6-5 with TRBJ1-1, with 10 bases fitting TRBD1. This CDR3 has 14 residues. With V trimmed by 8 bases and J by 0 bases, 3 bases remained unmatched. Germline CDR1 MNHEY, CDR2 SVGAGI. Written as DNA, the CDR3 is TGTGCCAGCGACAGGGGGCTATTGAACACTGAAGCTTTCTTT. Protein sequence: CASDRGLLNTEAFF.

V is TRBV3-1 (or the pseudogene TRBV3-2) and J is TRBJ1-2, with TRBD1 matching over 7 bases. V was clipped by 1 base and J by 2 bases; unmatched bases: 7. Looked up from germline, CDR1 is LGHDT and CDR2 is YNNKEL (reference sequence). The CDR3 loop spans 16 amino acids. The CDR3 sequence is CASSQGTGEKNYGYTF. For the CDR3, the DNA is TGTGCCAGCAGCCAAGGAACAGGGGAGAAGAACTATGGCTACACCTTC.

The J gene is TRBJ1-1, the V gene TRBV19; 11 bases line up with TRBD1. The germline CDR1 and CDR2 sequences are LNHDA and SQIVND (reference sequence). This CDR3 is built from 15 residues. J lost 1 base, V lost 10 bases, and 8 bases had no gene match. For the CDR3, the DNA is TGTGCCACCAAAGGACAGGGGGCGACGAACACTGAAGCTTTCTTT. It specifies CATKGQGATNTEAFF.

This chain links TRBV14 with TRBJ1-1; D unclear. V lost 4 bases and J lost 0, with 9 bases in between. The CDR3 runs to 14 residues. Germline CDR1 reads SGHDN; CDR2 reads FVKESK. CDR3: CASSLAGMNTEAFF. The DNA of the CDR3 is TGTGCCAGCAGCCTGGCGGGAATGAACACTGAAGCTTTCTTT.